The TCR beta chain described here comes from a study of human T cells and chemical hapten exposure. Unmatched junction bases numbered 4, after V lost 4 bases and J lost 2 bases. The CDR3 has 15 amino acids. This clonotype was found many times. The time point: pre-sensitization, week 0. The treatment here: therapeutic diphenylcyclopropenone sensitization with weekly scalp DPC. The study's library attached unique molecular identifiers to single cDNA molecules. TCRdb re-derived calls from the RACE reads in MiXCR, one entry per CDR3 protein. The sample shows a few hundred thousand distinct CDR3 sequences, 5.5% of them seen only once.

The receptor was derived from a woman under 30 with alopecia areata. Some clones in this sample may be carry-over from other donors' samples. Sequenced material: whole blood, taken in connection with sensitization to the hapten diphenylcyclopropenone (DPC). The chain links TRBV12-3 or TRBV12-4 to TRBJ1-1, with TRBD1 matching 10 bases. The CDR3 protein is CASSSRDRGNTEAFF. CDR3 in DNA: TGTGCCAGCAGTTCCCGGGACAGGGGCAACACTGAAGCTTTCTTT.